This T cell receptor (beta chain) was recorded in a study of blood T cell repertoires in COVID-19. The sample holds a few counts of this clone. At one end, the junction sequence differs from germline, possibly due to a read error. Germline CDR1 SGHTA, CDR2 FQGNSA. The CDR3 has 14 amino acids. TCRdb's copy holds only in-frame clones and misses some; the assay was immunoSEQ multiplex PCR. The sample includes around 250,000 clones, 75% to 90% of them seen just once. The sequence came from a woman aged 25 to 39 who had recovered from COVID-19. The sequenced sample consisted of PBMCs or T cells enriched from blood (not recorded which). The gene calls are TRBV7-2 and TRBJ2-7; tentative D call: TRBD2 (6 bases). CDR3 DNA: TGTGCCAGCAGCGTAGCCGGAGGGGCCTACGAGCAGTACTTC. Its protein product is CASSVAGGAYEQYF.